The TCR beta chain under discussion was sequenced for a study of blood T cell repertoires in COVID-19. Across the study: Sites in the United States, Italy and Spain provided acute and convalescent COVID-19 samples. The analysed material was cDNA or gDNA that came from T cells, B-cell-depleted T cells, or PBMCs.

The germline V gene encodes CDR1 SGDLS and CDR2 YYNGEE. The CDR3 spans 17 residues. The V and J ends lost 0 bases and 8 bases respectively, with 18 bases between them. Under the authors' procedure: Amplification of reference gene primers was used by the study to estimate nucleated cell counts. The repertoire was sequenced with immunoSEQ multiplex PCR; TCRdb's copy has only in-frame clones and lacks some. The D gene and trimming were derived from the DNA, and the V and J assignments and clone size from that table. Among about 260,000 clones listed, around four fifths were seen once. The clonotype originates from a man aged 55 to 70 with acute or convalescent COVID-19. The sample taken for sequencing was peripheral blood. The chain uses TRBV9 and TRBJ1-6, with TRBD1 as a possible D gene (5 bases). CDR3 residues: CASSVGFLRGEDSPLHF. The CDR3 DNA reads TGTGCCAGCAGCGTAGGTTTTTTGCGGGGGGAAGATTCACCCCTCCACTTT.